These 7 T cell receptor beta chains share one sample of origin, sequenced in a study of CD8 T cells in ankylosing spondylitis. TCRdb processed the 5' RACE reads anew with MiXCR; each CDR3 protein has one entry. Here the sample spans just over 300,000 distinct CDR3 sequences, about 20% being singletons. The sample consisted of blood, either unsorted or a sorted T cell fraction (not recorded which). The receptors were sampled from a female donor with ankylosing spondylitis or in good health (not recorded which).

The gene calls are TRBV7-2 and TRBJ2-7; no firm D call. CDR1 SGHTA and CDR2 FQGNSA come from the germline V gene. The CDR3 spans 15 residues. V gave up 1 base and J gave up 3 bases, with 13 bases separating them. The DNA for the CDR3 is TGTGCCAGCAGCTTAGAGGGCGGATTTAGCTACGAGCAGTACTTC. Translated, it gives CASSLEGGFSYEQYF.

The chain joins TRBV20-1 to TRBJ2-7; 11 bases are a match to TRBD2. V dropped 4 bases and J dropped 7; count of bases not matched to a gene: 9. Germline CDR1 is DFQATT and CDR2 is SNEGSKA (reference sequence). The CDR3 length is 14 residues. The DNA for the CDR3 is TGCAGTGCTATAGCGGGAGGGACGAGGGGTGAGCAGTACTTC. It codes for CSAIAGGTRGEQYF.

This clonotype was counted a few times. The J gene is TRBJ2-5, the V gene TRBV29-1; the match to TRBD1 covers 7 bases. V was clipped by 5 bases and J by 5 bases; unmatched bases: 2. Germline V CDR1 and CDR2: SQVTM, ANQGSEA. The CDR3 runs to 11 residues. In DNA form, the CDR3 reads TGCAGCGTTAGGGGGCAGGAGACCCAGTACTTC. Its translation: CSVRGQETQYF.

The chain uses TRBV27 and TRBJ2-4; D could derive from TRBD1 or TRBD2 (6 bases each). The V and J ends lost 5 bases and 0 bases respectively, with 20 bases between them. The V gene's germline CDR1 is MNHEY and CDR2 SMNVEV (reference sequence). The CDR3 contains 18 residues. The CDR3 here is CASSEGGPSLLAKNIQYF. The CDR3 coding sequence is TGTGCCAGCAGTGAAGGGGGGCCGAGTTTACTAGCCAAAAACATTCAGTACTTC.

This sequence joins TRBV18 and TRBJ2-7; tentative D call: TRBD2 (5 bases). There are 15 residues in the CDR3. CDR1 is KGHSH, CDR2 LQKENI, per germline. Trimming removed 6 bases from V and 2 bases from J, with 17 bases in between. This chain's CDR3 is CASSPSPSLAYEQYF. CDR3 nucleotides: TGTGCCAGCTCGCCCAGCCCTAGCTTGGCCTACGAGCAGTACTTC.

The V gene is TRBV24-1, the J gene TRBJ2-2; a weak D match, TRBD1 (5 bases). The V and J ends lost 0 bases and 3 bases respectively, with 13 bases between them. This CDR3 comprises 17 residues. Germline V lookup: CDR1 KGHDR, CDR2 SFDVKD. CDR3 loop: CATSDLGAGMDTGELFF. In DNA, the CDR3 is TGTGCCACCAGTGATTTGGGGGCAGGGATGGACACCGGGGAGCTGTTTTTT.

V and J are TRBV5-6 and TRBJ2-7, with 8 bases identical to TRBD2. This CDR3 has 12 amino acids. Germline assignment: CDR1 SGHDT and CDR2 YYEEEE. J lost 5 bases, V lost 4 bases, and 2 bases had no gene match. As DNA, the CDR3 is TGTGCCAGCAGCGTGGGACTAGACGAGCAGTACTTC. Translated, it gives CASSVGLDEQYF. Filled out from reference TRBV5-6 and TRBJ2-7, the complete variable domain reads DAGVTQSPTHLIKTRGQQVTLRCSPKSGHDTVSWYQQALGQGPQFIFQYYEEEERQRGNFPDRFSGHQFPNYSSELNVNALLLGDSALYLCASSVGLDEQYFGPGTRLTVT.